The 17 T cell receptor beta chains below were found in one sample sequenced in a study of T cell repertoires in cytomegalovirus infection. MiXCR, applied by TCRdb to the reads, yields one record per CDR3 protein. The data show roughly 990,000 distinct CDR3 sequences, more than 25% seen once. The antigens for these receptors are not known. Material: cultured CD8+ T cells from PBMCs, obtained from culture after CMV antigen stimulation. The source of these receptors is a human donor in good health (CMV status not recorded). Some clones in this sample may be carry-over from other donors' samples.

The CDR3 sequence: CSAYTGIYEQYF. CDR3 in DNA: TGCAGTGCCTATACTGGGATCTACGAGCAGTACTTC. The chain joins TRBV20-1 to TRBJ2-7; no clear D. V lost 6 bases and J lost 3, with 12 bases in between. CDR1 is DFQATT, CDR2 SNEGSKA, per germline (reference sequence). The CDR3 consists of 12 residues.

In this sample, this clonotype turned up many times. The chain combines TRBV3-1 with TRBJ1-6, with 7 bases matching TRBD1. This CDR3 comprises 16 residues. The V and J ends lost 0 bases and 9 bases, in that order; junction bases with no gene match: 8. The germline CDR1 and CDR2 sequences are LGHDT and YNNKEL (reference sequence). CDR3: CASSQDRGQGGSPLHF. CDR3 nucleotides: TGTGCCAGCAGCCAAGATAGGGGGCAGGGGGGTTCACCCCTCCACTTT.

The CDR3 loop is CATSRDKGSQPQHF. As DNA, the CDR3 is TGTGCCACCAGCAGAGATAAGGGAAGTCAGCCCCAGCATTTT. The chain employs TRBV15 and TRBJ1-5; D gene uncertain. Germline CDR1 is LNHNV and CDR2 is YYDKDF (reference sequence). Trimming stripped 0 bases from V and 6 bases from J, with 9 bases between. The CDR3 extends over 14 amino acids.

This clonotype was observed a few times. V gene TRBV7-2 combines with J gene TRBJ2-3; no clear D. The CDR3 consists of 18 residues. In germline, CDR1 is SGHTA, CDR2 FQGNSA. Between the trimmed V and J ends, which lost 1 base and 0 bases, there was a span of 17 bases. CDR3 residues: CASSLGQWPDLSTDTQYF. CDR3 coding DNA: TGTGCCAGCAGCTTAGGGCAGTGGCCCGACCTGAGCACAGATACGCAGTATTTT.

CDR3 in amino acids: CASSLSGPGLYNEQFF. CDR3 nucleotides: TGTGCCAGCAGTTTATCAGGCCCAGGCCTGTACAATGAGCAGTTCTTC. V and J are TRBV27 and TRBJ2-1; D remains unclear. With 0 bases removed from V and 4 bases from J, the gap between germline ends came to 13 bases. CDR3 size: 16 residues. Germline-derived CDR1 and CDR2 are MNHEY and SMNVEV (reference sequence).

This clonotype has ten or more counts. The J gene is TRBJ2-7, the V gene TRBV7-9; 10 bases are shared with TRBD1. Germline V gene sequence: CDR1 SEHNR, CDR2 FQNEAQ (reference sequence). The V segment lost 5 bases and the J segment 2 bases; nucleotides outside the gene matches: 6. The CDR3 is 15 amino acids. The CDR3 bases are TGTGCCAGCAGCGAGGGGACAGGGGCTCCCTACGAGCAGTACGTC. It yields the protein CASSEGTGAPYEQYV.

This clonotype was seen ten or more times. V and J are TRBV7-9 and TRBJ1-2, with D possibly TRBD1 on 5 matching bases. The CDR3 runs to 16 residues. V lost 4 bases and J 5 bases, leaving 20 bases between the germline ends. Germline V CDR1 and CDR2: SEHNR, FQNEAQ (reference sequence). Written as DNA, the CDR3 is TGTGCCAGCAGCTCCAAGGCTGGGGAGACAGATTATGGCTACACCTTC. Protein: CASSSKAGETDYGYTF.

This clonotype was found a few times. J is TRBJ1-1 and V is TRBV12-3 or TRBV12-4; tentatively, D is TRBD1 (5 bases). V was cut by 7 bases and J by 3 bases, with 18 bases left in between. The CDR3 extends over 15 amino acids. The CDR3, as DNA: TGTGCCAGCAACCCTGGGTATGGGGCCGACACTGAAGCTTTCTTT. Its translation is CASNPGYGADTEAFF.

This clonotype was seen at least ten times. This chain joins TRBV7-2 and TRBJ2-7; TRBD2 agrees at 7 bases. The CDR3 is 17 amino acids. V trimming: 1 base; J trimming: 5 bases; junction bases outside the gene matches: 14. Germline V gives CDR1 SGHTA, CDR2 FQGNSA. The CDR3 spells CASSLEGGGLQPDEQYF. The CDR3 bases are TGTGCCAGCAGCTTAGAAGGCGGGGGTCTCCAGCCAGACGAGCAGTACTTC. Using reference TRBV7-2 and TRBJ2-7 for the parts outside the CDR3, the full variable domain is GAGVSQSPSNKVTEKGKDVELRCDPISGHTALYWYRQSLGQGLEFLIYFQGNSAPDKSGLPSDRFSAERTGGSVSTLTIQRTQQEDSAVYLCASSLEGGGLQPDEQYFGPGTRLTVT.

This rearrangement joins TRBV27 to TRBJ1-6; D is unclear. Trimming stripped 7 bases from V and 7 bases from J, with 14 bases between. CDR3 size: 14 residues. Germline-derived CDR1 and CDR2 are MNHEY and SMNVEV (reference sequence). DNA for the CDR3: TGTGCCAGCACACCGGGGTGGGAAAATTCACCCCTCCACTTT. Translation: CASTPGWENSPLHF.

To note about this clonotype: The germline gene is not matched at one end of the junction; a read error may be the cause. This chain uses TRBV7-9 with TRBJ1-2, with D possibly being TRBD1 (5 bases). Germline values: CDR1 SEHNR, CDR2 FQNEAQ (reference sequence). This CDR3 spans 16 amino acids. The CDR3, as DNA: TGTACCAGCAGCACTACAAAGGCAGGGTATAACTATGGCTACACCTTC. Protein sequence: CTSSTTKAGYNYGYTF.

This clonotype was seen a few times. This chain links TRBV7-2 with TRBJ2-7, with D unclear. Germline CDR1 is SGHTA and CDR2 is FQGNSA. The CDR3 runs 13 residues. The V and J ends lost 1 base and 4 bases respectively, with 8 bases between them. The CDR3 DNA reads TGTGCCAGCAGCTTAGAGGCAGGTTACGAGCAGTACGTC. It is translated as CASSLEAGYEQYV.

This chain connects TRBV5-4 to TRBJ1-2; possibly TRBD1 for D (6 bases). Between the trimmed V and J ends, which lost 4 bases and 8 bases, there was a span of 21 bases. From germline, CDR1 is SGHNT and CDR2 YYREEE (reference sequence). This CDR3 region has 15 residues. The CDR3 loop reads CASSTEGARGDGYTF. Here the CDR3 DNA reads TGTGCCAGCAGCACCGAAGGGGCAAGGGGGGACGGCTACACCTTC.

This chain uses TRBV27 with TRBJ2-7; a weak D match, TRBD1 (5 bases). Trimming pared 4 bases from V and 2 bases from J, leaving 15 bases between. This CDR3 has 15 amino acids. Germline lookup yields CDR1 MNHEY and CDR2 SMNVEV (reference sequence). The CDR3 nucleotides read TGTGCCAGCAGTTCGTACCAGGGAAGACCCTACGAGCAGTACTTC. Its translation is CASSSYQGRPYEQYF.

The chain couples TRBV9 to TRBJ2-5; 7 positions agree with TRBD2. After removal of 2 bases from V and 3 bases from J, the junction contained 1 base not matched to a gene. Germline V gene sequence: CDR1 SGDLS, CDR2 YYNGEE. This CDR3 contains 13 residues. CDR3 sequence: CASSVSGEETQYF. The CDR3 nucleotides read TGTGCCAGCAGCGTGAGCGGGGAAGAGACCCAGTACTTC.

This clonotype was observed a handful of times. The chain carries TRBV6-6 and TRBJ2-1; TRBD2 matches 15 bases. The V segment lost 2 bases and the J segment 14 bases; nucleotides outside the gene matches: 7. This CDR3 is 15 amino acids long. The germline V gene encodes CDR1 MNHNY and CDR2 SVGAGI (reference sequence). CDR3 loop: CASSYTGLAGGRKFF. For the CDR3, the DNA is TGTGCCAGCAGTTACACGGGACTAGCGGGGGGACGGAAGTTCTTC.

This clonotype was counted a few times. The J gene is TRBJ2-3, the V gene TRBV4-3; 8 nucleotides align to TRBD1. This CDR3 has 15 residues. Germline loops: CDR1 LGHNA, CDR2 YSLEER. The trim removed 4 bases at V and 5 bases at J, leaving 8 bases unmatched. The CDR3 reads CASSREDRERDTQYF. In nucleotides, the CDR3 is TGCGCCAGCAGCCGGGAGGACAGGGAGAGAGATACGCAGTATTTT.